This T cell receptor (beta chain) was found in a study of T cell responses to AZD1222 COVID-19 vaccine (dated by TCRdb to the early 2020s). Regarding the research as a whole: AZD1222 recipients with second doses at about 4 weeks or about 12 weeks were pooled, because spike-specific TCR depth and breadth did not differ between schedules. TCR sequencing covered more than 230 trial participants: about 210 given two doses of AZD1222 and 26 given two doses of MenACWY control vaccine. Enrollment into the trials was organized by age into subgroups of 18-55, 56-69 and 70-plus years, and those subgroups contained roughly 160, 29 and 62 TCR-sequenced participants, respectively. Paper-wide results and their limitations: Participants were mostly white British, with more females than males. The authors suggested clonal diversity may have been underestimated. Reportedly, almost half of the unique spike-specific TCRs recognized epitopes lying outside the regions that are mutated in the B.1.351 and B.1.1.7 variants. Because no day 14 peak-response samples were available, the repertoires could be characterized only after the peak T cell response. Conclusions about previously exposed vaccinees are limited, since just five or six AZD1222 recipients were seropositive for SARS-CoV-2 at baseline. After two AZD1222 doses, spike-specific TCR breadth and depth were significantly higher than at day 0 and than in MenACWY recipients. The vaccine-associated CD4 TCRs covered the entire spike protein, and the dominant responses fell in regions 160-218 and 743-854. In the small 56-69-year group, the increase in depth fell short of significance, most likely because of low power.

The table lists this clone with a count of one. Its antigen is currently not known. No much larger clonotype is one base removed from it; base qualities were not supplied. From cysteine to phenylalanine, the CDR3 is 15 amino acids long. The retained sequence is limited to the CDR3, 45 bases, with the frame set at the first base. The germline V gene supplies CDR1 SGHDN and CDR2 FVKESK. Trimming accounts for 6 bases at V and 3 bases at J, while the number of junction bases matched to no gene is 7. The sample's time point label is to be understood as: baseline before first vaccination. Vaccinee samples were obtained from the UK trials COV001 and COV002, which included a single-blind randomized controlled phase 2/3 trial of AZD1222 (ChAdOx1 nCoV-19) in healthy adults. Trial participant PBMC samples were collected at day 0 and day 28 after the second dose for TCRbeta chain sequencing. The CDR3 regions of human TCRbeta chains were analyzed by immunosequencing. Per the source publication's procedure: TCRs in the repertoires were compared against a reference library of SARS-CoV-2-specific TCRs that had been generated with the MIRA antigen-specificity platform. Breadth meant the fraction of unique TCRs that were SARS-CoV-2-associated, whereas depth meant the fraction of total T cells that were SARS-CoV-2-associated. Using the MIRA data, each spike-specific TCR was assigned both to the spike region to which the TCR was reactive and to a CD4 or CD8 class. Log10-transformed breadth and depth values were compared by one-way ANOVA with Sidak's multiple comparisons tests. In TCRdb, the immuneACCESS table is reduced to in-frame sequences with V and J assigned. These tables do not hold every clone; where another copy was compared, an unresolved V gene accounts for under half, and the others remain unexplained. The V and J calls and clone size were taken over from that table, and D and trimming were inferred from the DNA. This sample is represented by over 100,000 clones; just under 95% of them were singletons. The biggest ten clones account for around 7% of the sample.

The source material was peripheral blood, sampled on day 0 of AZD1222 vaccination. The clonotype was recovered from an adult in good health. Here the chain combines TRBV14 and TRBJ2-1; 8 junctional bases match TRBD1. The sequenced DNA: TGTGCCAGCAGACCTACCGGGACAGGCTACAATGAGCAGTTCTTC. It specifies CASRPTGTGYNEQFF.